The rows below give T cell receptor beta chains drawn from one sample of a study of PD-1 blockade in classical Hodgkin lymphoma. This table comes from immunoSEQ multiplex PCR, and its TCRdb copy is limited to in-frame clones, with some not included. The sample consists of about 40,000 clones, over 55% of them appearing once. The sequenced sample was peripheral blood mononuclear cells (PBMCs), obtained at baseline. Receptors were obtained from a human donor with classical Hodgkin lymphoma. The CDR3 runs from the conserved cysteine through the conserved F or W. The D gene is left open where the match is weak. A row's size may be missing; if present it is once, few, many or a size class.

j_gene | abundance | d_gene | v_gene | CDR3aa | CDR3nt
TRBJ1-2 | - | - | TRBV27 | CASSSHVNYGYTF | TGTGCCAGCAGCTCACACGTGAACTATGGCTACACCTTC
TRBJ1-2 | - | - | TRBV6-6 | CASEDELYGYTF | TGTGCCAGCGAGGACGAACTCTATGGCTACACCTTC
TRBJ2-1 | - | - | TRBV19 | CASSLFSSGRGNEQFF | TGTGCCAGTAGTCTATTCTCCTCAGGCCGGGGCAATGAGCAGTTCTTC
TRBJ1-2 | - | TRBD1 | TRBV6-5 | CASSFDRVGYGYTF | TGTGCCAGCAGTTTCGACAGGGTCGGCTATGGCTACACCTTC
TRBJ1-2 | - | TRBD1 | TRBV2 | CASSGTGGVFDYGYTF | TGTGCCAGCAGTGGGACAGGGGGCGTCTTTGACTATGGCTACACCTTC
TRBJ1-1 | - | TRBD1 | TRBV19 | CASSIQGGGGAFF | TGTGCCAGTAGTATCCAGGGGGGAGGAGGAGCTTTCTTT
TRBJ2-1 | once | - | TRBV27 | CASTDIGTGFDNEQFF | TGTGCCAGCACGGATATAGGGACGGGATTCGACAATGAGCAGTTCTTC
TRBJ2-7 | few | - | TRBV5-4 | CASSVAGEQYF | TGTGCCAGCAGCGTGGCCGGGGAGCAGTACTTC
TRBJ2-7 | few | - | TRBV9 | CASSVSEGSYEQYF | TGTGCCAGCAGCGTCAGTGAAGGCTCCTACGAGCAGTACTTC
TRBJ1-2 | - | - | TRBV2 | CASSEDVWAGEGYTF | TGTGCCAGCAGTGAAGACGTTTGGGCAGGGGAAGGCTACACCTTC
TRBJ2-3 | - | - | TRBV27 | CASSLSTTLNTDTQYF | TGTGCCAGCAGTTTAAGTACTACCTTAAACACAGATACGCAGTATTTT
TRBJ1-1 | few | - | TRBV28 | CASSYYGVAEAFF | TGTGCCAGCAGTTACTACGGGGTTGCAGAAGCTTTCTTT
TRBJ2-7 | - | - | TRBV18 | CASSPQRASYEQYF | TGTGCCAGCTCACCACAGAGGGCGAGCTACGAGCAGTACTTC
TRBJ2-2 | - | - | TRBV4-3 | CASSQDPLGGLGELFF | TGCGCCAGCAGCCAAGATCCACTAGGAGGTCTAGGGGAGCTGTTTTTT
TRBJ2-1 | once | TRBD2 | TRBV7-9 | CASSSTSGGAYEQFF | TGTGCCAGCAGCTCGACTAGCGGGGGGGCCTATGAGCAGTTCTTC
TRBJ1-4 | - | - | TRBV14 | CASSLTKQGRRNEKLFF | TGTGCCAGCAGCCTAACAAAACAAGGTCGAAGAAATGAAAAACTGTTTTTT
TRBJ1-1 | few | - | TRBV7-6 | CASSSPTDFDLPRNTEAFF | TGTGCCAGCAGCTCACCGACCGATTTTGATCTTCCTCGAAACACTGAAGCTTTCTTT
TRBJ1-2 | - | - | TRBV9 | CASSVSDNYGYTF | TGTGCCAGCAGCGTTAGCGATAACTATGGCTACACCTTC
TRBJ2-3 | few | TRBD2 | TRBV11-2 | CASSRTSGSRTDTQYF | TGTGCCAGCAGCCGGACTAGCGGGAGTAGGACAGATACGCAGTATTTT
TRBJ2-3 | few | TRBD2 | TRBV7-6 | CASSLDDRIQDAGRSDTQYF | TGTGCCAGCAGCTTAGACGACCGAATTCAGGACGCCGGGAGGTCAGATACGCAGTATTTT
TRBJ2-7 | - | - | TRBV28 | CASSFSRITYEQYF | TGTGCCAGCAGTTTCAGTAGAATTACCTACGAGCAGTACTTC
TRBJ1-2 | few | - | TRBV9 | CASSVGPGSYGYTF | TGTGCCAGCAGCGTAGGACCGGGATCCTATGGCTACACCTTC
TRBJ1-2 | - | - | TRBV18 | CASSSLASGNSNYGYTF | TGTGCCAGCTCCTCCCTCGCCTCGGGGAACTCTAACTATGGCTACACCTTC
TRBJ2-1 | once | - | TRBV4-2 | CASSQDLVQGTYNEQFF | TGTGCCAGCAGCCAAGATCTTGTACAGGGGACTTACAATGAGCAGTTCTTC
TRBJ2-1 | - | TRBD2 | TRBV19 | CASSPFAGVANEQFF | TGTGCCAGTTCCCCCTTTGCGGGAGTAGCGAATGAGCAGTTCTTC
TRBJ2-5 | medium-sized | - | TRBV7-9 | CASSLAQKETQYF | TGTGCCAGCAGCTTAGCACAGAAAGAGACCCAGTACTTC
TRBJ1-1 | - | - | TRBV29-1 | CSAGEVGTEAFF | TGCAGCGCCGGTGAAGTGGGGACTGAAGCTTTCTTT
TRBJ1-6 | few | - | TRBV7-9 | CASSSESPLHF | TGTGCCAGCAGCTCGGAGTCACCCCTCCACTTT
TRBJ2-1 | - | - | TRBV28 | CASSLGGWTIQYNEQFF | TGTGCCAGCAGTTTAGGGGGGTGGACAATTCAATACAATGAGCAGTTCTTC
TRBJ2-7 | - | - | TRBV6-1 | CASSRLGAEQYF | TGTGCCAGCAGTCGTTTGGGGGCAGAGCAGTACTTC
TRBJ1-5 | - | - | TRBV6-5 | CASGFNSNQPQHF | TGTGCCAGCGGCTTTAATAGCAATCAGCCCCAGCATTTT
TRBJ1-2 | few | TRBD1 | TRBV14 | CASSQLQGATNYGYTF | TGTGCCAGCAGCCAACTACAGGGGGCAACCAACTATGGCTACACCTTC
TRBJ1-5 | - | - | TRBV9 | CASSYGLSNQPQHF | TGTGCCAGCAGCTACGGACTTAGCAATCAGCCCCAGCATTTT
TRBJ2-1 | - | - | TRBV7-7 | CASSLALTGRGNEQFF | TGTGCTAGCAGCTTAGCGCTAACGGGTCGGGGCAATGAGCAGTTCTTC
TRBJ2-7 | - | TRBD1 | TRBV28 | CASTPTGLSYEQYF | TGTGCCAGCACCCCGACAGGGTTGTCCTACGAGCAGTACTTC
TRBJ2-2 | - | - | TRBV6-4 | CASSETLLSGELFF | TGTGCCAGCAGCGAGACTCTACTGTCCGGGGAGCTGTTTTTT
TRBJ2-5 | once | - | TRBV19 | CASSIPGVRETQYF | TGTGCCAGTAGTATTCCAGGTGTACGGGAGACCCAGTACTTC
TRBJ1-5 | - | - | TRBV7-8 | CASSLLTDYQPQHF | TGTGCCAGCAGCCTATTGACAGATTATCAGCCCCAGCATTTT
TRBJ1-5 | - | TRBD1 | TRBV6-5 | CASTLREGAGQPQHF | TGTGCCAGCACCTTACGCGAGGGGGCCGGTCAGCCCCAGCATTTT
TRBJ1-2 | few | TRBD1 | TRBV5-6 | CASSLARGLGYTF | TGTGCCAGCAGCTTGGCCAGGGGGCTTGGCTACACCTTC
TRBJ1-1 | - | TRBD1 | TRBV19 | CASSPPGQGSEAFF | TGTGCCAGTAGTCCCCCGGGACAGGGATCTGAAGCTTTCTTT
TRBJ2-3 | - | TRBD2 | TRBV7-6 | CASSLTLAGGLTDTQYF | TGTGCCAGCAGCCTCACCTTAGCGGGAGGCCTCACAGATACGCAGTATTTT
TRBJ2-1 | - | - | TRBV19 | CASSGWGPPPLEQFF | TGTGCCAGTAGTGGATGGGGACCACCCCCCCTTGAGCAGTTCTTC
TRBJ2-1 | - | - | TRBV6-5 | CASSYSWNSDEQFF | TGTGCCAGCAGTTACTCGTGGAATAGCGATGAGCAGTTCTTC
TRBJ2-7 | - | - | TRBV2 | CASSLWAGGSYEQYF | TGTGCCAGCAGCCTCTGGGCCGGGGGCTCCTACGAGCAGTACTTC
TRBJ1-5 | - | - | TRBV28 | CASSLDGGRQPQHF | TGTGCCAGCAGTCTGGACGGGGGGAGGCAGCCCCAGCATTTT